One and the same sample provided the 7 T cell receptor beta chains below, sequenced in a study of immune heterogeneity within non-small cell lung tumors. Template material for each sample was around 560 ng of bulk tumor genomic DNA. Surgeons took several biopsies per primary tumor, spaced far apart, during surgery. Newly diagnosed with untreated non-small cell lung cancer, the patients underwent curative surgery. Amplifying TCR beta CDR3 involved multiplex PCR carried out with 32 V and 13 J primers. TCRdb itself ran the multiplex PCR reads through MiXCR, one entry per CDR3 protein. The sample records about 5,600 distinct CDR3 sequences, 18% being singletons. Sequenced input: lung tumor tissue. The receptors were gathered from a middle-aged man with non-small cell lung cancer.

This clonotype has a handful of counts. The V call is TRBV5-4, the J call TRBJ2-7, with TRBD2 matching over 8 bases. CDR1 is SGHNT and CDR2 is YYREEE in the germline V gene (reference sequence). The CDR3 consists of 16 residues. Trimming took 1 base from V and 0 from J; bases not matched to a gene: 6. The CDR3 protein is CASSLSVSGSSYEQYF. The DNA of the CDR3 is TGTGCCAGCAGCTTGTCCGTAAGCGGGAGCTCCTACGAGCAGTACTTC.

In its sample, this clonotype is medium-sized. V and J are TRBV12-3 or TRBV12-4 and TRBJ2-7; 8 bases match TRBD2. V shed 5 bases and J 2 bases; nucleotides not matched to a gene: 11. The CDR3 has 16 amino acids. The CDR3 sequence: CASSDEAGGPPYEQYF. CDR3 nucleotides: TGTGCCAGCAGTGATGAGGCGGGGGGCCCCCCCTACGAGCAGTACTTC.

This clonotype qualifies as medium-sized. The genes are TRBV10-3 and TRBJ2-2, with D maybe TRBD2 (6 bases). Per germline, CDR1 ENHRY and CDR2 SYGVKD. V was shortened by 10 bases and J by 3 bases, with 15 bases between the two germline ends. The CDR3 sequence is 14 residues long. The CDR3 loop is CATRRVLDTGELFF. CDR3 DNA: TGTGCCACCAGGAGGGTACTGGACACCGGGGAGCTGTTTTTT.

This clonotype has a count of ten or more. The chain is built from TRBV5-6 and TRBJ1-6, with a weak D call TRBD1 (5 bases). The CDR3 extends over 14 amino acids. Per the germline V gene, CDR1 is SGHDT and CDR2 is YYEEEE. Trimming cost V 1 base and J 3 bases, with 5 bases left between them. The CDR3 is CASSLRGYNSPLHF. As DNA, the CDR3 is TGTGCCAGCAGCTTGAGGGGCTATAATTCACCCCTCCACTTT.

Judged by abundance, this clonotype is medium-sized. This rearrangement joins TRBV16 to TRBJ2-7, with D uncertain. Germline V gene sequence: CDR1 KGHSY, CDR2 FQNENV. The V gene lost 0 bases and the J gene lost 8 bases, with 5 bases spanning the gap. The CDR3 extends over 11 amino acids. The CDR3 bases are TGTGCCAGCAGCCAATCCCAGAAGCAGTACTTC. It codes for CASSQSQKQYF. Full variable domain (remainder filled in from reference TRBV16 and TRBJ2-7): GEEVAQTPKHLVRGEGQKAKLYCAPIKGHSYVFWYQQVLKNEFKFLISFQNENVFDETGMPKERFSAKCLPNSPCSLEIQATKLEDSAVYFCASSQSQKQYFGPGTRLTVT.

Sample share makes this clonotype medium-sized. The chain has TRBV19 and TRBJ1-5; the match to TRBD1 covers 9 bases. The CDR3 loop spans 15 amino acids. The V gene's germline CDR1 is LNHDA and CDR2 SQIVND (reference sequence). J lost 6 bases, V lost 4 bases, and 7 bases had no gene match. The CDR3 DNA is TGTGCCAGTAGTACCAAACAGGGGGCGAGTCAGCCCCAGCATTTT. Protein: CASSTKQGASQPQHF.

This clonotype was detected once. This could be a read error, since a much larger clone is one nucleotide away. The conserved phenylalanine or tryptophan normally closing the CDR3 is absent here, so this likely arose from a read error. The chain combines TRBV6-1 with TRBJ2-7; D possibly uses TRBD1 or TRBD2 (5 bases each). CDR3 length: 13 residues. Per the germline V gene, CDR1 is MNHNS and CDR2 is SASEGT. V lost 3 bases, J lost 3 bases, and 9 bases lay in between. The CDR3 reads CASSDWDVYEQYL. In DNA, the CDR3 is TGTGCCAGCAGTGATTGGGACGTCTACGAGCAGTACCTC.